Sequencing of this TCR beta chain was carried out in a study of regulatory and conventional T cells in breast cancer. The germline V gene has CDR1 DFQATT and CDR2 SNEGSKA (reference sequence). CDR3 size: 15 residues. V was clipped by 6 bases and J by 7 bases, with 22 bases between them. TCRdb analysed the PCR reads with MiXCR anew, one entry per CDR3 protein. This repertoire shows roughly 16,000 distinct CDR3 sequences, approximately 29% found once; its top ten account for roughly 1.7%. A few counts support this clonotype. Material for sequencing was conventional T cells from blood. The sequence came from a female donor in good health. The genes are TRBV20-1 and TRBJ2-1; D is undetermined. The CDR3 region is CSADPGGREMNEQFF. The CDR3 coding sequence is TGCAGTGCCGACCCTGGTGGTCGAGAGATGAATGAGCAGTTCTTC.